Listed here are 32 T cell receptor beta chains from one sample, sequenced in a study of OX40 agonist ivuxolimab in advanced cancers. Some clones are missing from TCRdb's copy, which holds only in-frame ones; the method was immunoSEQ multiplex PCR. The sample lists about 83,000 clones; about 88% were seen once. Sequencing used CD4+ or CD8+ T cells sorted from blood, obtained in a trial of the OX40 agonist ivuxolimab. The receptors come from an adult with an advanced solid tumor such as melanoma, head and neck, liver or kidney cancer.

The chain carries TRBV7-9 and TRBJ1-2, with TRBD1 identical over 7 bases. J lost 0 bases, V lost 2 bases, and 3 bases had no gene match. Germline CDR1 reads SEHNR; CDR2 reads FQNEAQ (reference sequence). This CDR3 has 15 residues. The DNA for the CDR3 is TGTGCCAGCAGCTTAAGACAGGGATCTAACTATGGCTACACCTTC. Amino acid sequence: CASSLRQGSNYGYTF.

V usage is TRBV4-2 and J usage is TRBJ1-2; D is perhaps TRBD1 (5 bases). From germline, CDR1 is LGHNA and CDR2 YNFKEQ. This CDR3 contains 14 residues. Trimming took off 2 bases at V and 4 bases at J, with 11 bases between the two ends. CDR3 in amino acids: CASSQSDSFYGYTF. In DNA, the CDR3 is TGTGCCAGCAGCCAATCCGACAGCTTCTATGGCTACACCTTC.

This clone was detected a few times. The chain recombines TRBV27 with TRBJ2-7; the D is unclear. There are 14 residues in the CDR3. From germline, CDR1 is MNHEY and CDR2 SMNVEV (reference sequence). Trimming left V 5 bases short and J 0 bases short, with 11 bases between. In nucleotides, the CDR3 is TGTGCCAGCAGTCCTACCCGTAGCTCCTACGAGCAGTACTTC. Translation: CASSPTRSSYEQYF.

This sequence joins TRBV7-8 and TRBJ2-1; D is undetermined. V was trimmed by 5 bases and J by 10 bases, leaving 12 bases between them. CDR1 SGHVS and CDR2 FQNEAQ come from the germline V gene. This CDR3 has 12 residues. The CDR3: CASSPSWGEQFF. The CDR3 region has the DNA TGTGCCAGCAGCCCGAGTTGGGGAGAGCAGTTCTTC.

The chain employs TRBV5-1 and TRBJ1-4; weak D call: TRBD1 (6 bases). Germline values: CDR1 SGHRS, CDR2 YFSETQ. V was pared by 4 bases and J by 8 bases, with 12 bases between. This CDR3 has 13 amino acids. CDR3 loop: CASSNGQKEKLFF. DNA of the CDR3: TGCGCCAGCAGCAACGGACAGAAAGAAAAACTGTTTTTT.

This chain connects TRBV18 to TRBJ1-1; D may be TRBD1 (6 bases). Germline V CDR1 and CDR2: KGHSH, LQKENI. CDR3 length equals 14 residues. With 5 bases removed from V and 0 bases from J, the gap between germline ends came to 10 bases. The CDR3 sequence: CASSSQGLNTEAFF. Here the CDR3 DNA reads TGTGCCAGCTCATCACAGGGCCTGAACACTGAAGCTTTCTTT.

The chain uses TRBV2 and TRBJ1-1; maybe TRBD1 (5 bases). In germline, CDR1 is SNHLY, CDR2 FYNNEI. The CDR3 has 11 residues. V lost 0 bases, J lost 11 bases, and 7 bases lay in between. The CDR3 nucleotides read TGTGCCAGCAGTGAAGCAGAGGGGGCTTTCTTT. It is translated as CASSEAEGAFF. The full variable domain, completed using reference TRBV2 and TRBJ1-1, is EPEVTQTPSHQVTQMGQEVILRCVPISNHLYFYWYRQILGQKVEFLVSFYNNEISEKSEIFDDQFSVERPDGSNFTLKIRSTKLEDSAMYFCASSEAEGAFFGQGTRLTVV.

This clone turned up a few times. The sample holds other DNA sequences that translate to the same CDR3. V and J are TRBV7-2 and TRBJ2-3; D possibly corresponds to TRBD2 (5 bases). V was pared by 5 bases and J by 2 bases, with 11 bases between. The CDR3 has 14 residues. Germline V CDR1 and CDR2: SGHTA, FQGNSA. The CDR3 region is CASSPRRHTDTQYF. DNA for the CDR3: TGTGCCAGCAGCCCCCGGAGGCACACAGATACGCAGTATTTT.

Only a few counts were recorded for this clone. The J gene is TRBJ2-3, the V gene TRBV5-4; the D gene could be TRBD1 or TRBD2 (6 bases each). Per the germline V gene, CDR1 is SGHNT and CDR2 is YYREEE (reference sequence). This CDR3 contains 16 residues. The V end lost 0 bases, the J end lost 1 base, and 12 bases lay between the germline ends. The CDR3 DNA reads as TGTGCCAGCAGCTTGGCCGGACGGGGGCGCACAGATACGCAGTATTTT. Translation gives CASSLAGRGRTDTQYF.

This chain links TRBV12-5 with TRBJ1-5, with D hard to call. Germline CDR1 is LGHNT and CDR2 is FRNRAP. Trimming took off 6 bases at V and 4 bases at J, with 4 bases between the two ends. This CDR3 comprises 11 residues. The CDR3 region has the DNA TGTGCTAGTGGGCTAAATCAGCCCCAGCATTTT. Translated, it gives CASGLNQPQHF. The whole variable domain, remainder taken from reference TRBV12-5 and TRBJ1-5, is DARVTQTPRHKVTEMGQEVTMRCQPILGHNTVFWYRQTMMQGLELLAYFRNRAPLDDSGMPKDRFSAEMPDATLATLKIQPSEPRDSAVYFCASGLNQPQHFGDGTRLSIL.

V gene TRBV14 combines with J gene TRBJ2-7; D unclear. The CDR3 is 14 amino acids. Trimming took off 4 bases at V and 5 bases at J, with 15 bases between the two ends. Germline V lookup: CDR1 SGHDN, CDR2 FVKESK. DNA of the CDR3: TGTGCCAGCAGCCCTCAGATGTGGGCGGACGAGCAGTACTTC. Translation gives CASSPQMWADEQYF.

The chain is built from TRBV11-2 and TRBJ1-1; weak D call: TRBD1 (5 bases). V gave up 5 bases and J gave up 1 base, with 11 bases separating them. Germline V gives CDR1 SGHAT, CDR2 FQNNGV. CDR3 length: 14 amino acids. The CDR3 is CASSQGRRNTEAFF. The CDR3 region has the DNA TGTGCCAGCAGCCAGGGACGGAGGAACACTGAAGCTTTCTTT. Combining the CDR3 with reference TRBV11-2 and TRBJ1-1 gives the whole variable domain EAGVAQSPRYKIIEKRQSVAFWCNPISGHATLYWYQQILGQGPKLLIQFQNNGVVDDSQLPKDRFSAERLKGVDSTLKIQPAKLEDSAVYLCASSQGRRNTEAFFGQGTRLTVV.

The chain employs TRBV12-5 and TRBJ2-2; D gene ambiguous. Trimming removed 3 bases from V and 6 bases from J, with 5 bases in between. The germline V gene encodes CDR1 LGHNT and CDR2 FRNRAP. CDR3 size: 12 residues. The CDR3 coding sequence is TGTGCTAGTGGTTTTGGGGCCGGGGAGCTGTTTTTT. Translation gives CASGFGAGELFF.

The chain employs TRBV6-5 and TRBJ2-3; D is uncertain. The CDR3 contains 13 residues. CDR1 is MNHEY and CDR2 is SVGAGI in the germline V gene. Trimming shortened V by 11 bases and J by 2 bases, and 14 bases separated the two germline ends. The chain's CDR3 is CAVAGTPTDTQYF. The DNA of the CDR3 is TGTGCCGTAGCTGGTACGCCCACAGATACGCAGTATTTT.

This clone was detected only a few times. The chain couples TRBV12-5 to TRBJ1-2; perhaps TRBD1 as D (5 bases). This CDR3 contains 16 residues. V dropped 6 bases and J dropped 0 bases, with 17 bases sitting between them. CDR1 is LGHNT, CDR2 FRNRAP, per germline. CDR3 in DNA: TGTGCTAGTGGGAACCAACAGGCGGAGGCTAACTATGGCTACACCTTC. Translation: CASGNQQAEANYGYTF. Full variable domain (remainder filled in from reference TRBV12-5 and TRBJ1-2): DARVTQTPRHKVTEMGQEVTMRCQPILGHNTVFWYRQTMMQGLELLAYFRNRAPLDDSGMPKDRFSAEMPDATLATLKIQPSEPRDSAVYFCASGNQQAEANYGYTFGSGTRLTVV.

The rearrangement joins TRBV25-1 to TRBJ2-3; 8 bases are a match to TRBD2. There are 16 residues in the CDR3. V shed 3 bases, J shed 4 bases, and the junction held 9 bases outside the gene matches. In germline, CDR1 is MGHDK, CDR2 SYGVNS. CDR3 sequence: CASSEVGGGRADTQYF. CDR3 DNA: TGTGCCAGCAGTGAGGTCGGGGGGGGCCGTGCAGATACGCAGTATTTT.

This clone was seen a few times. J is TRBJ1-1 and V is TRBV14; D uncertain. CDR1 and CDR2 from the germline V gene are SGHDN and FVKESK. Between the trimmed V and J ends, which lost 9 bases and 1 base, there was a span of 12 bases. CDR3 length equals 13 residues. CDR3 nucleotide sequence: TGTGCCAGTAGACCCTTCCCGAACACTGAAGCTTTCTTT. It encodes CASRPFPNTEAFF.

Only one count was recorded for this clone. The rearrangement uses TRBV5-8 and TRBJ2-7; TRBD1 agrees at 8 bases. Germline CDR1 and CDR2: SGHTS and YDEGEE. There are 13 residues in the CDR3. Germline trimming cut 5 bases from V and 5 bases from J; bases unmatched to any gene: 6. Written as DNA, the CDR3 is TGTGCCAGCAGTAGAGACAGGGGCCACGAGCAGTACTTC. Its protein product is CASSRDRGHEQYF.

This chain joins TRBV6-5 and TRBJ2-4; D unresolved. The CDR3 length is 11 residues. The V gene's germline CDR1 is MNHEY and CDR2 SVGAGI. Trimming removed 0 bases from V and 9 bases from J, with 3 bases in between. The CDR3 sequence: CASSYSGIQYF. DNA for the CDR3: TGTGCCAGCAGTTACTCTGGCATTCAGTACTTC.

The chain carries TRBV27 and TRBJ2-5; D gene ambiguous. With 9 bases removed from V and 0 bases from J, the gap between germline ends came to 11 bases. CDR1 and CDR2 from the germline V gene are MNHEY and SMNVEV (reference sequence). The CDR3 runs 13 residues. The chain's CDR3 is CASSRTYQETQYF. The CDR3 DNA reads TGTGCCAGTTCCCGAACCTACCAAGAGACCCAGTACTTC.

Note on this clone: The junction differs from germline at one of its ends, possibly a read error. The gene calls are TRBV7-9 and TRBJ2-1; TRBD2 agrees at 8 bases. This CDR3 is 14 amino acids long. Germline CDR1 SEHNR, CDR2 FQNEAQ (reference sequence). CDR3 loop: CASSLAGGNYEQFF. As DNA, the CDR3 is TGTGCCAGCAGCCTAGCGGGCGGGAACTATGAGCAGTTCTTC.

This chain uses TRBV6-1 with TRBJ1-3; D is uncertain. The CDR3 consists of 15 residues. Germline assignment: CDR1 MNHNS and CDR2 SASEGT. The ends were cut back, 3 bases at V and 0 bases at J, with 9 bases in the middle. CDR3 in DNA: TGTGCCAGCAGTGACTGGAACCCCTCTGGAAACACCATATATTTT. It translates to CASSDWNPSGNTIYF.

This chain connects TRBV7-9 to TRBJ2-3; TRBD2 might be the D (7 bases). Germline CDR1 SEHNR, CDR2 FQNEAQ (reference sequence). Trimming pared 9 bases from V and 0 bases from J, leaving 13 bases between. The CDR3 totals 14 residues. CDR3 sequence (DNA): TGTGCCAGTAGGGCGGGGGCTAGCACAGATACGCAGTATTTT. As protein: CASRAGASTDTQYF.

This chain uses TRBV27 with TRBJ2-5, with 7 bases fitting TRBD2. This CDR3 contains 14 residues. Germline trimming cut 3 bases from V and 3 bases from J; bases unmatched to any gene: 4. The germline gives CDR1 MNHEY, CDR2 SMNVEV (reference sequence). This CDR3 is CASSFWGGEETQYF. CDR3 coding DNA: TGTGCCAGCAGTTTCTGGGGGGGAGAAGAGACCCAGTACTTC.

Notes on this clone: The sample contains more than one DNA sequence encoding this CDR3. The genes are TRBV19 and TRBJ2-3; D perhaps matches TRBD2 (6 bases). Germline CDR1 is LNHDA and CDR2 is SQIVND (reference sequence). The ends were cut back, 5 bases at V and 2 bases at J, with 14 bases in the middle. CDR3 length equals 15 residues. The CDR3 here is CASSPLGLTTDTQYF. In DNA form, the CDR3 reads TGTGCCAGTAGTCCCTTGGGACTTACCACAGATACGCAGTATTTT. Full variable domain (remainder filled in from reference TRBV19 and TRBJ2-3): DGGITQSPKYLFRKEGQNVTLSCEQNLNHDAMYWYRQDPGQGLRLIYYSQIVNDFQKGDIAEGYSVSREKKESFPLTVTSAQKNPTAFYLCASSPLGLTTDTQYFGPGTRLTVL.

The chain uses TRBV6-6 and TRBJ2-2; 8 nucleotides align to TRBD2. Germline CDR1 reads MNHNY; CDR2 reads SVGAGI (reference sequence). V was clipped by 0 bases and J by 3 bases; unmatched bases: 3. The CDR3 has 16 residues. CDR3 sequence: CASSYSPGRDTGELFF. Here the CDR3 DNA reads TGTGCCAGCAGTTACTCGCCCGGGAGGGACACCGGGGAGCTGTTTTTT.

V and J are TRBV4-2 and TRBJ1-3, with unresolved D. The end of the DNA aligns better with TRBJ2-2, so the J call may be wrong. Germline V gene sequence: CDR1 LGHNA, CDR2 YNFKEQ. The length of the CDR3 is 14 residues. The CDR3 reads CASSQAENTGELFF. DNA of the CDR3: TGTGCCAGCAGCCAAGCGGAAAACACCGGGGAGCTGTTTTTT.

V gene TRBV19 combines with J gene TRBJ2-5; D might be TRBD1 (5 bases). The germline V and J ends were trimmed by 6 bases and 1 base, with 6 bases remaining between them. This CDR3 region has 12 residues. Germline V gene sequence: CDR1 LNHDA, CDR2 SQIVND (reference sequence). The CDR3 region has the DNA TGTGCCAGTAGGCAGGGCCAAGAGACCCAGTACTTC. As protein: CASRQGQETQYF.

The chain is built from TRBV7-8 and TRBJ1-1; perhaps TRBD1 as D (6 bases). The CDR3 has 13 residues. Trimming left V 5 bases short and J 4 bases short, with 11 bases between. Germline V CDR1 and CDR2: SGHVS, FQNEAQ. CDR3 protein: CASSRGGSTEAFF. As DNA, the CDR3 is TGTGCCAGCAGCCGAGGGGGGAGCACTGAAGCTTTCTTT.

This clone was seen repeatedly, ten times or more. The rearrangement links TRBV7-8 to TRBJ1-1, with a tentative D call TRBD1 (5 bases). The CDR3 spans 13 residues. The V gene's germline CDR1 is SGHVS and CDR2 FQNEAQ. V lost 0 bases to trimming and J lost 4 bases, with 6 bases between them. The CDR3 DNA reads TGTGCCAGCAGCTTAGCAGGGGTCACTGAAGCTTTCTTT. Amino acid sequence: CASSLAGVTEAFF.

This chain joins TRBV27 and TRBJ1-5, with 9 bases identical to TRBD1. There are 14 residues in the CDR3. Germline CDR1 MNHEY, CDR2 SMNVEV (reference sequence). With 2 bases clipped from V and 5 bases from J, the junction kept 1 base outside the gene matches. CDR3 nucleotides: TGTGCCAGCAGTTTAAGGGACAGGGATCAGCCCCAGCATTTT. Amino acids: CASSLRDRDQPQHF.

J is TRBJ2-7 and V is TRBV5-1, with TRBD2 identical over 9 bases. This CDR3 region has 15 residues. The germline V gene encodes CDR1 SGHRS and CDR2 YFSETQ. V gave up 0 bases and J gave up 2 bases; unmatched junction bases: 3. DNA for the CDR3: TGCGCCAGCAGCTTGGATAGCGGGGGCCCCTACGAGCAGTACTTC. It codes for CASSLDSGGPYEQYF.